This T cell receptor beta chain was found in a study of blood T cells in healthy people across ages (dated by TCRdb to between 2015 and 2017). Background for the entire study: In model experiments, roughly one uniquely barcoded TCR beta cDNA molecule per two T cells was captured by template switching. Using deep sequencing normalized with unique cDNA molecular identifiers, the study measured how TCR beta repertoire diversity changes with age. Four age groups were formed from the donors: young (average 16 years), middle-aged (around 39), aged (under 70) and long-lived (more than 75). The study analyzed two additional independent replicas of 1 million unique cDNA reads from the same blood draw for two donors, one aged 18 to 30 and one aged 80 or older.

Systemically healthy Caucasian individuals from Russia, around 39 in total and aged about 6 to 90 years, were included as donors. Around 10 milliliters of peripheral blood were drawn from each donor into EDTA-treated Vacutainer tubes. Ficoll-Paque density-gradient centrifugation was used to isolate PBMCs, with at least 6.5 million per sample. Trizol reagent was used to extract total RNA from the PBMCs, yielding at least 6 micrograms per sample. Naive CD45RAhigh/CD27high T cell percentages were measured by flow cytometry on a PBMC aliquot from every donor. This clonotype has a handful of counts. Its antigen is currently not known. No base quality values were provided; no much bigger clone lies one nucleotide off. The CDR3 covers 15 residues, taking in both the cysteine and the phenylalanine. Just CDR3 DNA is preserved here, 45 bases in frame from base 1. Looking up the germline V gene (reference sequence) yields CDR1 MNHEY and CDR2 SMNVEV. Trimming removed 2 bases from V and 6 bases from J, leaving 11 bases between the germline ends.

Library creation used 5' RACE. Reads for this sample came from an Illumina HiSeq 2500. The second PCR ran for roughly 7 to 12 cycles and used a J-beta primer mix along with a sample-barcoded 5' primer. Each TCR beta cDNA molecule received a unique molecular identifier from a template-switch 5' adaptor carrying 12 random nucleotides. At least 2.5 million CDR3-containing paired-end reads were obtained from each sample. The Mint cDNA synthesis kit, primed by a TRBC-specific oligonucleotide, was used to synthesize first-strand cDNA from all RNA. After uracil-DNA glycosylase treatment, a first 18-cycle PCR used universal primers M1SS and BC2_uni_R on all cDNA. In the authors' own workflow: Normalization of each sample was performed by random selection of 1 million high-quality reads, each carrying a distinct molecular identifier. Instead of being binned into consensus sequences, reads with shared molecular identifiers were discarded. MiTCR, set to a Q25 quality threshold and the strictest error-elimination algorithm, was used for CDR3 identification, clonotype clustering and error correction. A nonparametric unseen species model using Euler transformation provided a lower-bound estimate of total TCR beta diversity. Starting from the raw public reads, TCRdb applied fastp trimming at Q25, assembled clones with MiXCR and retained in-frame beta chains. Rows are unified per CDR3 protein, each entry keeping the most common DNA and genes. The V and J calls and clone size come from TCRdb's table, not from the authors' own analysis. For this sample the table gives around 820,000 distinct CDR3 sequences, of which 20% to 30% were detected only once. The top ten hold more than 3% of the sample.

Study-wide findings and limitations: The percentage of naive T cells measured by flow cytometry correlated strongly with observed TCR beta diversity. Compared with the aged group, the long-lived group had more naive CD4+ T cells, fewer expanded clones and increased TCR diversity, suggesting age selection. As age increased, observed TCR beta diversity per million T cells dropped in a roughly linear way, and a significant reduction was already evident by age about 36. Estimates of total diversity based on one million sequenced T cells were regarded as lower bounds and as underestimates. Conclusive comparison of naive and antigen-experienced compartments was prevented by the profiling of bulk unsorted PBMCs. The CMV infection status of donors was not known, potentially confounding age-related changes in expanded clonotypes.

This same sample was also taken into another study, of T cells of mothers and their children. The second investigation adds: The donors were nine systemically healthy Caucasian individuals, made up of three mothers and their six children. cDNA synthesis used all of the extracted RNA, with around 1.4 ug of RNA in each 15 ul reaction. In the second PCR, the M1S primer added sample barcodes and 2-4 random nucleotides. More than 8.5 million TCR beta CDR3 reads were obtained from each mother, and roughly 3 million reads were obtained from each child. In both related and unrelated pairs, thymic selection shapes the output of TCR recombination in a similar way, with inherited differences having only a minor effect. Normalized repertoire overlap was always found to be slightly, but never significantly, higher in related mother-child pairs than in unrelated mother-child pairs. With a sensitivity of approximately 100 clones per million clonotypes, no persistent microchimeric T cell clones were detected. To look for features that set related mother-child pairs apart from unrelated individuals, the researchers ran deep NGS to compare the TCR beta repertoires of mothers and children. Mothers averaged around 40 +/- 4 years of age and children averaged about 10 +/- 4 years. After adapter ligation was performed with NEBNext reagents, the libraries were sequenced on an Illumina HiSeq 2000 with 100+100 nt paired-end reads. To avoid cross-contamination, the mother libraries and the child libraries were prepared a month apart and sequenced in separate runs. Each donor had between about 450,000 and 2,200,000 distinct TCR beta clonotypes identified. Naive TCR beta clonotypes were estimated from low-frequency clonotypes matched to each donor's FACS-determined naive share, without sorting.

This clonotype was sampled from a boy between 10 and 17 years old in good health. The rearranged chain carries TRBV27 and TRBJ1-6, and possibly TRBD1, on 5 matching bases. The sample comprised blood. The nucleotide sequence reads as follows: TGTGCCAGCAGTTTACGTAGGGACGGTAATTCACCCCTCCACTTT. Its protein product is CASSLRRDGNSPLHF.